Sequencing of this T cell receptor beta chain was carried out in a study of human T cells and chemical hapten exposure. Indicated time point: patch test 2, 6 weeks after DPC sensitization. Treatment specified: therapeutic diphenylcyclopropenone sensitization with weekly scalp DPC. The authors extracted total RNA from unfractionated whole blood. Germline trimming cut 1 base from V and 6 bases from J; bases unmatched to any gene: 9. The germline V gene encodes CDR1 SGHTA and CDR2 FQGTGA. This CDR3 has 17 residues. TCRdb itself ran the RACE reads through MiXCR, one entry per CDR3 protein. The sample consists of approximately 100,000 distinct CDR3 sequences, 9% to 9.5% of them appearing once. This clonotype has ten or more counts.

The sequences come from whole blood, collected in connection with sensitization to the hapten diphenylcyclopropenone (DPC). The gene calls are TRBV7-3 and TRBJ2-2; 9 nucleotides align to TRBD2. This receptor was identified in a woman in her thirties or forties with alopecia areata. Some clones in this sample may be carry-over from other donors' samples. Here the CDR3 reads CASSLRVAGAAAGELFF. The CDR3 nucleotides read TGTGCCAGCAGCTTAAGGGTAGCGGGGGCAGCGGCCGGGGAGCTGTTTTTT.